What follows are 31 T cell receptor beta chains derived from one specimen sequenced in a study of T cells in Graves' hyperthyroidism and ophthalmopathy. It was RNA transcripts that yielded the amplified TCR beta CDR3 regions. First-round RT-PCR of the TCR CDR3 relied on the HTBI primer set. From the multiplex PCR reads, TCRdb called clonotypes with MiXCR, one entry per CDR3 protein. The table has roughly 700,000 distinct CDR3 sequences, about 15% seen once. The sequencing sample was made of blood. These receptors were obtained from a woman aged 18-29 years with Graves' hyperthyroidism.

The table lists this clonotype with a few counts. V is TRBV6-2 or TRBV6-3 and J is TRBJ1-5, with 10 bases fitting TRBD1. There are 15 residues in the CDR3. Germline assignment: CDR1 MNHEY and CDR2 SVGEGT. V shed 6 bases and J 4 bases; nucleotides not matched to a gene: 6. In nucleotides, the CDR3 is TGTGCCAGCAGATGGGACAGGGGTTCTAATCAGCCCCAGCATTTT. Protein sequence: CASRWDRGSNQPQHF.

This clonotype came up a few times. The V gene is TRBV25-1, the J gene TRBJ2-5; TRBD1 aligns across 8 bases. V gave up 6 bases and J gave up 5 bases; unmatched junction bases: 5. CDR3 size: 13 residues. In germline, CDR1 is MGHDK, CDR2 SYGVNS. The CDR3 spells CASSQGQAETQYF. CDR3 DNA: TGTGCCAGCAGCCAGGGACAGGCGGAGACCCAGTACTTC.

This rearrangement joins TRBV30 to TRBJ1-6; D uncertain. Trimming removed 2 bases from V and 8 bases from J, with 7 bases in between. The CDR3 is 12 residues long. CDR1 is GTSNPN and CDR2 is SVGIG in the germline V gene (reference sequence). CDR3 bases: TGTGCCTGGAGTAAGGAGTATTCACCCCTCCACTTT. Translating gives CAWSKEYSPLHF.

At least ten counts were recorded for this clonotype. This chain connects TRBV11-2 to TRBJ2-1; D is perhaps TRBD2 (7 bases). Trimming shortened V by 4 bases and J by 0 bases, and 13 bases separated the two germline ends. The germline V gene has CDR1 SGHAT and CDR2 FQNNGV. The CDR3 covers 16 residues. In DNA, the CDR3 is TGTGCCAGCAGCTGGGGGGGCAGCGCCTCCTACAATGAGCAGTTCTTC. Amino acids: CASSWGGSASYNEQFF.

This clonotype was detected many times. This rearrangement joins TRBV30 to TRBJ2-3, with TRBD2 identical over 12 bases. Germline-derived CDR1 and CDR2 are GTSNPN and SVGIG (reference sequence). J was trimmed by 0 bases and V by 5 bases; bases with no gene match: 3. The CDR3 consists of 15 residues. The CDR3 sequence is CAWGLAGTSTDTQYF. DNA of the CDR3: TGTGCCTGGGGACTAGCGGGAACTAGCACAGATACGCAGTATTTT.

This clonotype showed up just a few times. The chain uses TRBV7-3 and TRBJ2-2, with D uncertain. This CDR3 has 15 amino acids. V lost 2 bases, J lost 1 base, and 8 bases lay in between. Germline CDR1 reads SGHTA; CDR2 reads FQGTGA. In nucleotides, the CDR3 is TGTGCCAGCAGCTTAGGATTCGGGAACACCGGGGAGCTGTTTTTT. Its protein is CASSLGFGNTGELFF.

Ten or more counts support this clonotype. The CDR3 here is CAWTGQGYTEAFF. CDR3 nucleotide sequence: TGTGCCTGGACGGGCCAGGGTTACACTGAAGCTTTCTTT. V and J are TRBV30 and TRBJ1-1; a weak D match, TRBD1 (5 bases). The CDR3 spans 13 residues. Looked up from germline, CDR1 is GTSNPN and CDR2 is SVGIG (reference sequence). V was trimmed by 4 bases and J by 3 bases, leaving 12 bases between them.

This clonotype was seen a handful of times. The genes are TRBV5-1 and TRBJ1-1; TRBD1 might be the D (5 bases). Germline CDR1 reads SGHRS; CDR2 reads YFSETQ. The CDR3 covers 15 residues. Between the trimmed V and J ends, which lost 3 bases and 5 bases, there was a span of 17 bases. CDR3 sequence (DNA): TGCGCCAGCAGCTCCACCGGGGGGGGAGAAACTGAAGCTTTCTTT. Translating it yields CASSSTGGGETEAFF.

This clonotype turned up a few times. V usage is TRBV20-1 and J usage is TRBJ1-1; the match to TRBD1 covers 8 bases. From germline, CDR1 is DFQATT and CDR2 SNEGSKA (reference sequence). Unmatched junction bases numbered 2, after V lost 1 base and J lost 10 bases. This CDR3 region has 11 residues. CDR3 in amino acids: CSARVTGGAFF. The CDR3 nucleotides read TGCAGTGCTAGAGTCACAGGGGGAGCTTTCTTT.

This clonotype was found many times. The chain links TRBV2 to TRBJ1-5, with no clear D. This CDR3 is built from 13 residues. V shed 8 bases and J shed 2 bases, with 10 bases lying between them. Germline values: CDR1 SNHLY, CDR2 FYNNEI. CDR3 residues: CASSGGRNQPQHF. Here the CDR3 DNA reads TGTGCCAGCTCAGGCGGACGCAATCAGCCCCAGCATTTT.

In this sample, this clonotype turned up many times. The CDR3 spells CASSDPEGLADSWFAYNEQFF. In DNA form, the CDR3 reads TGTGCCAGCAGTGACCCTGAAGGACTAGCGGATAGCTGGTTCGCCTACAATGAGCAGTTCTTC. The rearrangement joins TRBV2 to TRBJ2-1; 10 bases are shared with TRBD2. The V and J ends lost 3 bases and 2 bases, in that order; junction bases with no gene match: 19. Per germline, CDR1 SNHLY and CDR2 FYNNEI. The CDR3 is made up of 21 amino acids.

This chain connects TRBV9 to TRBJ1-2, with D maybe TRBD1 (5 bases). The CDR3 covers 16 residues. The germline V and J ends were trimmed by 4 bases and 8 bases, with 24 bases remaining between them. Germline loops: CDR1 SGDLS, CDR2 YYNGEE. In DNA form, the CDR3 reads TGTGCCAGCAGCTCAAAAAAGGGGTCTCCCGGAAGGGGCTACACCTTC. Its protein product is CASSSKKGSPGRGYTF. The whole variable domain, remainder taken from reference TRBV9 and TRBJ1-2, is DSGVTQTPKHLITATGQRVTLRCSPRSGDLSVYWYQQSLDQGLQFLIQYYNGEERAKGNILERFSAQQFPDLHSELNLSSLELGDSALYFCASSSKKGSPGRGYTFGSGTRLTVV.

On this clonotype itself: A read error is possible here, since a much larger clone lies one base away. The rearrangement links TRBV3-1 to TRBJ2-1, with D hard to call. This CDR3 comprises 15 residues. Looked up from germline, CDR1 is LGHDT and CDR2 is YNNKEL (reference sequence). CDR3 sequence: CACSQEIGSYNEQFF. In DNA form, the CDR3 reads TGTGCCTGCAGCCAAGAAATCGGCTCCTACAATGAGCAGTTCTTC.

This clonotype was seen more than once but under ten times. The V and J genes are TRBV11-2 and TRBJ2-2; D is unclear. The germline V and J ends were trimmed by 5 bases and 3 bases, with 10 bases remaining between them. The CDR3 has 14 residues. Germline lookup yields CDR1 SGHAT and CDR2 FQNNGV. CDR3: CASSPLSHTGELFF. CDR3 DNA: TGTGCCAGCAGCCCCCTGTCTCACACCGGGGAGCTGTTTTTT. The whole variable domain, remainder taken from reference TRBV11-2 and TRBJ2-2, is EAGVAQSPRYKIIEKRQSVAFWCNPISGHATLYWYQQILGQGPKLLIQFQNNGVVDDSQLPKDRFSAERLKGVDSTLKIQPAKLEDSAVYLCASSPLSHTGELFFGEGSRLTVL.

As DNA, the CDR3 is TGTGCCAGCAGCTTAGGGCTTTCGGGAGGTTCAGATACGCAGTATTTT. The encoded protein is CASSLGLSGGSDTQYF. The chain is built from TRBV7-9 and TRBJ2-3; the match to TRBD2 covers 7 bases. CDR1 and CDR2 from the germline V gene are SEHNR and FQNEAQ (reference sequence). The CDR3 is 16 residues long. Trimming at V came to 1 base and at J to 4 bases, leaving 8 bases not matched to a gene.

The table lists this clonotype with many counts. This sequence joins TRBV11-2 and TRBJ1-1; weak D call: TRBD1 (5 bases). This CDR3 is built from 14 residues. With 4 bases removed from V and 5 bases from J, the gap between germline ends came to 14 bases. Germline assignment: CDR1 SGHAT and CDR2 FQNNGV. CDR3 in amino acids: CASSWGSGLTEAFF. The CDR3 DNA follows: TGTGCCAGCAGCTGGGGCTCAGGGCTAACTGAAGCTTTCTTT.

This clonotype was counted only a few times. CDR3 region: CATSDSSSGTEAFF. In nucleotides, the CDR3 is TGTGCCACCAGTGATTCCAGTTCGGGCACTGAAGCTTTCTTT. This chain joins TRBV24-1 and TRBJ1-1; D is unclear. In germline, CDR1 is KGHDR, CDR2 SFDVKD. The V end lost 2 bases, the J end lost 4 bases, and 10 bases lay between the germline ends. The CDR3 consists of 14 residues.

CDR3 in DNA: TGTGCCAGCAGTTTGACAGTGGGTGCAGATACGCAGTATTTT. Its protein product is CASSLTVGADTQYF. This chain connects TRBV27 to TRBJ2-3; tentatively, D is TRBD1 (5 bases). The germline gives CDR1 MNHEY, CDR2 SMNVEV (reference sequence). CDR3 length: 14 residues. Trimming stripped 3 bases from V and 4 bases from J, with 11 bases between.

This clonotype was seen repeatedly, ten times or more. The genes are TRBV20-1 and TRBJ2-7, with 7 bases matching TRBD2. The germline V gene has CDR1 DFQATT and CDR2 SNEGSKA (reference sequence). Trimming at V came to 5 bases and at J to 3 bases, leaving 7 bases not matched to a gene. There are 13 residues in the CDR3. The CDR3 coding sequence is TGCAGTGCTCTTAGCGGGCACATCTACGAGCAGTACTTC. This encodes CSALSGHIYEQYF.

The sample holds a few counts of this clonotype. CDR3 sequence: CAWSATLWGTDTQYF. The CDR3 DNA is TGTGCCTGGAGTGCCACCTTATGGGGCACAGATACGCAGTATTTT. The chain links TRBV30 to TRBJ2-3, with no clear D. Germline values: CDR1 GTSNPN, CDR2 SVGIG (reference sequence). CDR3 length equals 15 residues. V was trimmed by 1 base and J by 1 base, leaving 12 bases between them.

In its sample, this clonotype was seen a few times. The rearrangement links TRBV27 to TRBJ2-1; 7 bases agree with TRBD2. V shed 0 bases and J 5 bases; nucleotides not matched to a gene: 7. The CDR3 is 16 residues long. The germline V gene encodes CDR1 MNHEY and CDR2 SMNVEV (reference sequence). The CDR3 DNA reads as TGTGCCAGCAGTTTATCGCGGCCTAGCGGAAACAATGAGCAGTTCTTC. Amino acids: CASSLSRPSGNNEQFF.

This chain joins TRBV3-1 and TRBJ1-5; D may be TRBD1 (6 bases). CDR1 is LGHDT and CDR2 is YNNKEL in the germline V gene (reference sequence). Trimming cost V 2 bases and J 7 bases, with 12 bases left between them. This CDR3 has 14 residues. CDR3 coding DNA: TGTGCCAGCAGCCAAACAGGGACGGGGCAGCCCCAGCATTTT. As protein: CASSQTGTGQPQHF.

This clonotype has more than one count but fewer than ten. The rearrangement links TRBV29-1 to TRBJ2-7, with 7 bases identical to TRBD2. The CDR3 is 15 residues long. V trimming: 0 bases; J trimming: 2 bases; junction bases outside the gene matches: 7. Germline V gene sequence: CDR1 SQVTM, CDR2 ANQGSEA. CDR3 DNA: TGCAGCGTTGAAGATGGCGCTAGCGGTCCCTACGAGCAGTACTTC. It encodes CSVEDGASGPYEQYF.

This chain connects TRBV6-2 or TRBV6-3 to TRBJ2-3; 7 bases are shared with TRBD2. Trimming cost V 5 bases and J 3 bases; bases outside gene matches: 17. The CDR3 covers 18 residues. CDR1 is MNHEY, CDR2 SVGEGT, per germline. CDR3 sequence (DNA): TGTGCCAGCAGTCGCAGTTTCAGCGGGAAGGTGTCTACAGATACGCAGTATTTT. As protein: CASSRSFSGKVSTDTQYF.

A word on this clonotype: One end of the junction does not line up with germline, which may come from a read error. This sequence joins TRBV7-2 and TRBJ2-7; D remains unclear. Germline V lookup: CDR1 SGHTA, CDR2 FQGNSA. The CDR3 covers 12 residues. The CDR3 is CASSLISYEQCF. CDR3 coding DNA: TGTGCCAGCAGCTTAATATCGTACGAGCAGTGCTTC. Based on the CDR3 plus reference TRBV7-2 and TRBJ2-7, the full variable domain is GAGVSQSPSNKVTEKGKDVELRCDPISGHTALYWYRQSLGQGLEFLIYFQGNSAPDKSGLPSDRFSAERTGGSVSTLTIQRTQQEDSAVYLCASSLISYEQCFGPGTRLTVT.

The chain combines TRBV4-1 with TRBJ2-1, with 8 bases aligning to TRBD2. With V trimmed by 1 base and J by 6 bases, 2 bases remained unmatched. The CDR3 sequence is 14 residues long. Germline values: CDR1 MGHRA, CDR2 YSYEKL. As DNA, the CDR3 is TGCGCCAGCAGCCAAGGACTAGCGCCCAATGAGCAGTTCTTC. Encoded protein: CASSQGLAPNEQFF.

This clonotype has at least ten counts. The rearrangement uses TRBV9 and TRBJ2-7; D gene unclear. This CDR3 spans 14 amino acids. V was shortened by 0 bases and J by 3 bases, with 10 bases between the two germline ends. Germline CDR1 reads SGDLS; CDR2 reads YYNGEE. The CDR3 loop is CASSVDGRNYEQYF. CDR3 DNA sequence: TGTGCCAGCAGCGTAGACGGACGAAACTACGAGCAGTACTTC.

The chain recombines TRBV4-3 with TRBJ2-1; 11 nucleotides match TRBD2. Germline values: CDR1 LGHNA, CDR2 YSLEER. J lost 4 bases, V lost 0 bases, and 2 bases had no gene match. CDR3 length: 16 residues. The CDR3 here is CASSQDGTSGYNEQFF. Here the CDR3 DNA reads TGCGCCAGCAGCCAAGATGGGACTAGCGGTTACAATGAGCAGTTCTTC.

This clonotype was detected ten times or more. This sequence joins TRBV7-8 and TRBJ2-7; no definite D call. The V and J ends lost 1 base and 3 bases respectively, with 7 bases between them. The CDR3 contains 13 residues. Germline loops: CDR1 SGHVS, CDR2 FQNEAQ. In DNA, the CDR3 is TGTGCCAGCAGCTTAGATCTGGGCTACGAGCAGTACTTC. It translates to CASSLDLGYEQYF. The variable domain in full, completed from reference TRBV7-8 and TRBJ2-7, reads GAGVSQSPRYKVAKRGQDVALRCDPISGHVSLFWYQQALGQGPEFLTYFQNEAQLDKSGLPSDRFFAERPEGSVSTLKIQRTQQEDSAVYLCASSLDLGYEQYFGPGTRLTVT.

The gene calls are TRBV5-1 and TRBJ2-2; unclear D gene. The CDR3 covers 14 residues. With 0 bases removed from V and 4 bases from J, the gap between germline ends came to 7 bases. CDR1 SGHRS and CDR2 YFSETQ come from the germline V gene. CDR3 sequence: CASSLAVRTGELFF. CDR3 bases: TGCGCCAGCAGCTTGGCCGTACGCACCGGGGAGCTGTTTTTT.

Concerning this clonotype: At one boundary the junction diverges from the germline segment, which might be a read error. The rearrangement links TRBV6-1 to TRBJ1-4; D remains ambiguous. Germline V lookup: CDR1 MNHNS, CDR2 SASEGT. CDR3 size: 15 residues. CDR3 DNA: TGCGCCAGCAGAGGCGGGCCACCGTCGGGTGAAAAACTGTTTTTT. Translating it yields CASRGGPPSGEKLFF.